Sequencing of this T cell receptor beta chain was carried out in a study of identical twins. Study-wide findings and caveats: Its conclusions, products of cross-sectional statistical analysis, did not come from following the same donors. The models gave estimates that fell short of the out-of-frame TCR alpha sharing seen in monozygotic twins.

CDR3 length equals 13 residues. The germline V gene has CDR1 MNHEY and CDR2 SMNVEV (reference sequence). J lost 4 bases, V lost 8 bases, and 7 bases had no gene match. In this sample, this clonotype turned up many times. No antigen is known for it. Template switching added a universal primer binding site, and final cDNA carried unique molecular identifiers. TCRdb ran MiXCR on the 5' RACE reads and lists one entry per CDR3 protein. Found here are about 690,000 distinct CDR3 sequences, roughly 6.2% of them singletons; the top ten hold 1.5% to 2%. The origin of this receptor is a man in his late teens or twenties in good health. The chain carries TRBV27 and TRBJ1-2, with TRBD1 identical over 7 bases. The specimen was naive T cells sorted from blood. CDR3 in DNA: TGTGCCAGCGCCGGCAGACAGGGCTATGGCTACACCTTC. It specifies CASAGRQGYGYTF.